One sample yielded the 8 T cell receptor beta chains listed below, sequenced in a study of blood T cell repertoires in COVID-19. Clones were sequenced by immunoSEQ multiplex PCR, and TCRdb holds only the in-frame ones, with some missing. The profile shows roughly 61,000 clones, around four fifths of them singletons. The sample comprised peripheral blood. All receptors derive from a woman aged 70-85 years with acute or convalescent COVID-19.

The V gene is TRBV6-5, the J gene TRBJ1-2; possibly TRBD1 for D (6 bases). V was clipped by 6 bases and J by 13 bases, with 21 bases between them. The germline CDR1 and CDR2 sequences are MNHEY and SVGAGI. The length of the CDR3 is 13 residues. CDR3 region: CASRIGTPHLPTF. Here the CDR3 DNA reads TGTGCCAGCAGGATAGGGACACCGCACCTTCCCACCTTC.

CDR3 region: CASSLDAGTQYF. The CDR3 nucleotides are TGTGCCAGCAGCTTGGACGCGGGGACCCAGTACTTC. The chain couples TRBV5-4 to TRBJ2-5; tentative D call: TRBD2 (5 bases). Trimming took 0 bases from V and 7 from J, leaving 7 bases between them. This CDR3 contains 12 residues. CDR1 is SGHNT and CDR2 is YYREEE in the germline V gene (reference sequence).

The table lists this clone with a few counts. This chain connects TRBV5-6 to TRBJ1-1, with D maybe TRBD1 (6 bases). CDR3 length: 14 residues. Germline loops: CDR1 SGHDT, CDR2 YYEEEE. The germline V and J ends were trimmed by 4 bases and 0 bases, with 10 bases remaining between them. In DNA, the CDR3 is TGTGCCAGCAGCGGAACAGGGCTGAACACTGAAGCTTTCTTT. Encoded protein: CASSGTGLNTEAFF.

The chain combines TRBV19 with TRBJ1-3, with unresolved D. The germline CDR1 and CDR2 sequences are LNHDA and SQIVND (reference sequence). The CDR3 has 14 residues. V lost 7 bases and J 0 bases, leaving 10 bases between the germline ends. CDR3 amino acids: CASIAGSSGNTIYF. The DNA for the CDR3 is TGTGCCAGTATCGCGGGGAGCTCTGGAAACACCATATATTTT.

The chain combines TRBV12-5 with TRBJ2-2; tentative D call: TRBD2 (6 bases). This CDR3 spans 15 amino acids. Trimming shortened V by 5 bases and J by 4 bases, and 14 bases separated the two germline ends. From germline, CDR1 is LGHNT and CDR2 FRNRAP. This CDR3 is CASGPGGAGTGELFF. Here the CDR3 DNA reads TGTGCTAGTGGTCCCGGAGGGGCTGGCACCGGGGAGCTGTTTTTT.

The chain joins TRBV19 to TRBJ1-6; D is undetermined. V lost 11 bases and J lost 14, with 19 bases in between. Germline V gives CDR1 LNHDA, CDR2 SQIVND (reference sequence). The length of the CDR3 is 12 residues. In DNA form, the CDR3 reads TGTGCCTCAAAAGACTTACTAGCGGCCCTCCACTTT. This codes for CASKDLLAALHF. Full variable domain (remainder filled in from reference TRBV19 and TRBJ1-6): DGGITQSPKYLFRKEGQNVTLSCEQNLNHDAMYWYRQDPGQGLRLIYYSQIVNDFQKGDIAEGYSVSREKKESFPLTVTSAQKNPTAFYLCASKDLLAALHFGNGTRLTVT.

The rearrangement joins TRBV21-1 to TRBJ2-7; whether TRBD2, the table's D call, matches the DNA was not checked. TRBV21-1 is recorded as a pseudogene. The CDR3 has 11 amino acids. This chain's CDR3 is CASGVASPWHF. CDR3 in DNA: TGTGCCAGCGGTGTAGCGTCTCCATGGCACTTC.

The chain joins TRBV7-9 to TRBJ1-6; D uncertain. Germline lookup yields CDR1 SEHNR and CDR2 FQNEAQ (reference sequence). The V end lost 5 bases, the J end lost 7 bases, and 9 bases lay between the germline ends. There are 13 residues in the CDR3. DNA of the CDR3: TGTGCCAGCAGCCCTCAGATGAATTCACCCCTCCACTTT. It encodes CASSPQMNSPLHF.